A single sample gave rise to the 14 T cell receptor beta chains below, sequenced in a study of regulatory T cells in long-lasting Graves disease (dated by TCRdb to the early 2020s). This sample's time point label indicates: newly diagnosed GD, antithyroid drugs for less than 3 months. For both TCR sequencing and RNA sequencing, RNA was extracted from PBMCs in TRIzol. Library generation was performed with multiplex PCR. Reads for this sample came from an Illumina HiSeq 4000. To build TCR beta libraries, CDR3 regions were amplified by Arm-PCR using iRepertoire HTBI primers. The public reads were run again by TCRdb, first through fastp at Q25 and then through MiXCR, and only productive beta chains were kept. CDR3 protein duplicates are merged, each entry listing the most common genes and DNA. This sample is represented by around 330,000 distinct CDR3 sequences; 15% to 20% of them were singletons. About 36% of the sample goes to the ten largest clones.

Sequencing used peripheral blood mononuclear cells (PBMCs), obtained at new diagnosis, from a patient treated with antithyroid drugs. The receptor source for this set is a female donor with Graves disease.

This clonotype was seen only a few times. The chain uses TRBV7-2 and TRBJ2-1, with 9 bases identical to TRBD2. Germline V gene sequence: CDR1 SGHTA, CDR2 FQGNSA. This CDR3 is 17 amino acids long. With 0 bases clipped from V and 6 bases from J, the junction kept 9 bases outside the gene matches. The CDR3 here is CASSLAIAGLAFNEQFF. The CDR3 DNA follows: TGTGCCAGCAGCTTAGCGATAGCGGGACTAGCATTCAATGAGCAGTTCTTC.

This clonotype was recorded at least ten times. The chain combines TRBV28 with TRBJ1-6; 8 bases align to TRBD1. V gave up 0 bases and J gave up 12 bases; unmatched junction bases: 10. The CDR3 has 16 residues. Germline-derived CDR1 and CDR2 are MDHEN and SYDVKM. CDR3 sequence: CASSLWSGQGVQPLHF. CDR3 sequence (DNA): TGTGCCAGCAGTTTATGGTCCGGACAGGGTGTGCAACCCCTCCACTTT.

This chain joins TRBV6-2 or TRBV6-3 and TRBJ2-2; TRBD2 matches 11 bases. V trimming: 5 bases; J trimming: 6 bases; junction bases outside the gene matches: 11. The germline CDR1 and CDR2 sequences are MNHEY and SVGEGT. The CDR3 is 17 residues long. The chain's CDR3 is CASSDRYSGRAPGELFF. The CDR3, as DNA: TGTGCCAGCAGTGATCGCTATAGCGGGAGGGCCCCCGGGGAGCTGTTTTTT.

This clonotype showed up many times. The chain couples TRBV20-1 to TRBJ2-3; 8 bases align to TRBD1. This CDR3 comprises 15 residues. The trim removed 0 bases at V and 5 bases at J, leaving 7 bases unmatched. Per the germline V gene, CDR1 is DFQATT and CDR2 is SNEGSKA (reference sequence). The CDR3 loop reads CSARDPQGQEDTQYF. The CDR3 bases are TGCAGTGCTAGAGATCCCCAGGGACAGGAAGATACGCAGTATTTT.

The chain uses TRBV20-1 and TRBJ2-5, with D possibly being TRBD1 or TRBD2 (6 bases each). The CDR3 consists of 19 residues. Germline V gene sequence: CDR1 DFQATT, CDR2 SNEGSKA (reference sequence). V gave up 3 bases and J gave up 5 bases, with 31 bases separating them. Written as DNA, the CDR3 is TGCAGTGCTAGCCGGGTTAGGGGGGACCATCCCGGCACCGATGAGACCCAGTACTTC. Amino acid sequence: CSASRVRGDHPGTDETQYF.

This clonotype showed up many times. The CDR3 loop is CATTPRWLHGYTF. CDR3 DNA sequence: TGTGCCACCACCCCGAGGTGGCTTCATGGCTACACCTTC. The chain uses TRBV24-1 and TRBJ1-2; D gene uncertain. The CDR3 runs 13 residues. Trimming took off 8 bases at V and 6 bases at J, with 15 bases between the two ends. Germline lookup yields CDR1 KGHDR and CDR2 SFDVKD.

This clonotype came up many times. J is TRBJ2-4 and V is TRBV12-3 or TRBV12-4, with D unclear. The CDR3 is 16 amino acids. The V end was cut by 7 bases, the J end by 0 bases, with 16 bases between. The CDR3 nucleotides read TGTGCCAGCACTTTTAGAGGAGCGAAAGCCAAAAACATTCAGTACTTC. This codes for CASTFRGAKAKNIQYF.

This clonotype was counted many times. The CDR3 DNA follows: TGCAGCGTGAGACACCCGAACACCGGGGAGCTGTTTTTT. The encoded protein is CSVRHPNTGELFF. The J gene is TRBJ2-2, the V gene TRBV29-1, with D unclear. V was clipped by 6 bases and J by 0 bases, with 8 bases between them. CDR1 SQVTM and CDR2 ANQGSEA come from the germline V gene. This CDR3 is 13 amino acids long.

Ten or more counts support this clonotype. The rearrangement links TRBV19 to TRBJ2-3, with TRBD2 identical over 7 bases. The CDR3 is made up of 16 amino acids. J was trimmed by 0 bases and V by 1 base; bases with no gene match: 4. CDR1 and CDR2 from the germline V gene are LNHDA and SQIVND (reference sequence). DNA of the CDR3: TGTGCCAGTAGTATAGGGCCAGCGGGAAGCACAGATACGCAGTATTTT. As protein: CASSIGPAGSTDTQYF.

CDR3 in DNA: TGTGCCAGCAGTCCTAGCGCAGCTAGCACAGATACGCAGTATTTT. Its translation is CASSPSAASTDTQYF. This rearrangement joins TRBV2 to TRBJ2-3, with D possibly matching TRBD2 (6 bases). CDR3 length: 15 amino acids. Germline V CDR1 and CDR2: SNHLY, FYNNEI. Deletions cut 5 bases from V and 0 bases from J, with 12 bases between.

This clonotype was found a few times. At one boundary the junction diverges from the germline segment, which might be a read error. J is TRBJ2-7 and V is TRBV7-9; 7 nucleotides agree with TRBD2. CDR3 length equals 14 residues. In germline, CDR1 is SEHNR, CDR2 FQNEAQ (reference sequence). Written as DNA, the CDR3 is TGTGCCAGCACCTTAGGCGGGAGCTCCTACGAGCAGTACTTC. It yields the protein CASTLGGSSYEQYF.

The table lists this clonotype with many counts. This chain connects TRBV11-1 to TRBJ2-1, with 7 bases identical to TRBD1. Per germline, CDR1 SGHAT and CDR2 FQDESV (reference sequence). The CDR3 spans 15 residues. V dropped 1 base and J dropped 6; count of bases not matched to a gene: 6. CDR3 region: CASSLGVTGINEQFF. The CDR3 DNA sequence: TGTGCCAGCAGCTTAGGGGTGACAGGGATCAATGAGCAGTTCTTC.

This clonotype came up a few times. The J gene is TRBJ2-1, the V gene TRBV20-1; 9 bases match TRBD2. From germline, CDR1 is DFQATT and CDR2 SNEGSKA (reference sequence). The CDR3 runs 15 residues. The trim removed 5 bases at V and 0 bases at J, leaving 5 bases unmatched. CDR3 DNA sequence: TGCAGTGCTCAGACTAGCGGTAGCTCCTACAATGAGCAGTTCTTC. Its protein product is CSAQTSGSSYNEQFF.

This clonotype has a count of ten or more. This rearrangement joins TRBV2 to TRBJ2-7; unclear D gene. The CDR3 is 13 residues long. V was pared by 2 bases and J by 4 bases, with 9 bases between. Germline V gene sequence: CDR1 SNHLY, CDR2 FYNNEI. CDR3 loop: CASSEIEEYEQYF. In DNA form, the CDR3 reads TGTGCCAGCAGTGAAATAGAAGAATACGAGCAGTACTTC. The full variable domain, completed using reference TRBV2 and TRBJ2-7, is EPEVTQTPSHQVTQMGQEVILRCVPISNHLYFYWYRQILGQKVEFLVSFYNNEISEKSEIFDDQFSVERPDGSNFTLKIRSTKLEDSAMYFCASSEIEEYEQYFGPGTRLTVT.